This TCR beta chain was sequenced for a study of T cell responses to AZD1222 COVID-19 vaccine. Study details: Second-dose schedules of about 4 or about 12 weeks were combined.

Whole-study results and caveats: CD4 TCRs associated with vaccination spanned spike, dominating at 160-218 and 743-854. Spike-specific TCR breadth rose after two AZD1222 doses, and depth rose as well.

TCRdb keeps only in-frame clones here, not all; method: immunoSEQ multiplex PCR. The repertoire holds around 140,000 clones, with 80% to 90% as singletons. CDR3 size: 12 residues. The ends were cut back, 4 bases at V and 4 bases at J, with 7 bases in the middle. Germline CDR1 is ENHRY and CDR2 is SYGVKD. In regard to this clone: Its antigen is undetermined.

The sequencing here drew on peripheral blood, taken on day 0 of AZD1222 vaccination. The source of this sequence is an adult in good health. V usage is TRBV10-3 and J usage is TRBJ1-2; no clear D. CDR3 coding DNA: TGTGCCATCAGTGTCTCGGGCTATGGCTACACCTTC. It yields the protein CAISVSGYGYTF.